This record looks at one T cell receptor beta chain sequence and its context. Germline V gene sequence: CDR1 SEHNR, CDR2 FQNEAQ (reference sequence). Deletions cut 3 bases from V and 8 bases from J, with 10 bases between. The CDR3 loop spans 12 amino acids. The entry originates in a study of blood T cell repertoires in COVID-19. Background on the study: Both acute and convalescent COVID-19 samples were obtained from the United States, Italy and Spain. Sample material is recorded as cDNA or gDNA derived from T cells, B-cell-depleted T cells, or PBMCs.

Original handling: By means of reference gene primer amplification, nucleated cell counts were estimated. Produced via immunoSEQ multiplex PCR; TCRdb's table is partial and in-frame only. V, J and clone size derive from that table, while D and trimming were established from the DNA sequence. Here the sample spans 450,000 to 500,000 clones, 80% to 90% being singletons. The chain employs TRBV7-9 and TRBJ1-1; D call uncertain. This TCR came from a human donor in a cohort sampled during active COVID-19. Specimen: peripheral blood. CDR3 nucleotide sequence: TGTGCCAGCAGCTTGGAGAGGAAGGAAGCTTTCTTT. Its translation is CASSLERKEAFF.